A single sample gave rise to the 17 T cell receptor beta chains below, sequenced in a study of CD8 T cells in ankylosing spondylitis. TCRdb reprocessed the 5' RACE reads via MiXCR and lists one record per CDR3 protein. The sample shows over 150,000 distinct CDR3 sequences, 15% to 20% of them seen only once. The sample consisted of blood, either unsorted or a sorted T cell fraction (not recorded which). The receptors were gathered from a male donor aged 5-30 years with ankylosing spondylitis or in good health (not recorded which).

The rearrangement uses TRBV18 and TRBJ2-1, with 9 bases lining up with TRBD2. The CDR3 contains 16 residues. V was clipped by 0 bases and J by 8 bases; unmatched bases: 8. The germline CDR1 and CDR2 sequences are KGHSH and LQKENI. CDR3 in amino acids: CASSPPFLAGRDEQFF. As DNA, the CDR3 is TGTGCCAGCTCACCACCGTTTCTAGCGGGAAGGGATGAGCAGTTCTTC.

This clonotype showed up many times. The V call is TRBV12-3 or TRBV12-4, the J call TRBJ2-5, with 11 bases lining up with TRBD2. The CDR3 has 15 amino acids. With 4 bases clipped from V and 5 bases from J, the junction kept 6 bases outside the gene matches. DNA for the CDR3: TGTGCCAGCAGTTCCATAGCGGGAGGGCCTGAGACCCAGTACTTC. Its protein is CASSSIAGGPETQYF.

This clonotype was picked up many times. The V gene is TRBV7-6, the J gene TRBJ2-4; TRBD1 is a possible D gene (6 bases). CDR1 SGHVS and CDR2 FNYEAQ come from the germline V gene. The length of the CDR3 is 14 residues. Trimming removed 1 base at V and 6 bases at J, with 10 bases between. The CDR3 is CASSLDSTGNIQYF. The CDR3 DNA reads as TGTGCCAGCAGCTTAGATTCGACAGGAAACATTCAGTACTTC.

This clonotype has at least ten counts. The chain combines TRBV30 with TRBJ1-2; no firm D call. Germline V gives CDR1 GTSNPN, CDR2 SVGIG (reference sequence). V gave up 0 bases and J gave up 4 bases, with 15 bases separating them. The CDR3 runs to 15 residues. The DNA for the CDR3 is TGTGCCTGGAGTGTACGGCGGTTAGTTAGCTATGGCTACACCTTC. Residues: CAWSVRRLVSYGYTF.

This clonotype was detected many times. The chain joins TRBV29-1 to TRBJ2-1; TRBD2 agrees at 13 bases. V trimming: 0 bases; J trimming: 10 bases; junction bases outside the gene matches: 6. CDR3 length equals 15 residues. The germline gives CDR1 SQVTM, CDR2 ANQGSEA. The CDR3 nucleotides are TGCAGCGTTGAAGAATGGACTAGCGGGAGTGGGGAGCAGTTCTTC. Its translation: CSVEEWTSGSGEQFF.

This clonotype was detected ten times or more. This chain joins TRBV7-8 and TRBJ1-5; possibly TRBD1 for D (6 bases). Looked up from germline, CDR1 is SGHVS and CDR2 is FQNEAQ. The CDR3 length is 13 residues. V lost 5 bases to trimming and J lost 9 bases, with 14 bases between them. This CDR3 reads CASSLGQSWPQHF. The DNA of the CDR3 is TGTGCCAGCAGCCTCGGACAGTCTTGGCCCCAGCATTTT.

This clonotype appeared many times. One junction end does not reproduce the germline sequence, and a read error may be involved. The V call is TRBV20-1, the J call TRBJ2-4; D remains ambiguous. Germline V gives CDR1 DFQATT, CDR2 SNEGSKA (reference sequence). The CDR3 contains 13 residues. The CDR3 DNA is TGCAGCGCTAGTGGGGTTGCCAAAAACATTCAGTACTTC. Encoded protein: CSASGVAKNIQYF.

The V and J genes are TRBV7-3 and TRBJ2-1; 10 bases are shared with TRBD2. V lost 5 bases and J lost 7; bases outside the gene matches: 11. The CDR3 has 16 amino acids. The germline CDR1 and CDR2 sequences are SGHTA and FQGTGA. The CDR3 protein is CASSLQPTSGWNEQFF. CDR3 in DNA: TGTGCCAGCAGCCTCCAACCGACTAGCGGGTGGAATGAGCAGTTCTTC. The whole variable domain, filled in from reference TRBV7-3 and TRBJ2-1, reads GAGVSQTPSNKVTEKGKYVELRCDPISGHTALYWYRQSLGQGPEFLIYFQGTGAADDSGLPNDRFFAVRPEGSVSTLKIQRTERGDSAVYLCASSLQPTSGWNEQFFGPGTRLTVL.

This clonotype was recorded many times. V usage is TRBV4-2 and J usage is TRBJ1-3; TRBD1 matches 8 bases. Trimming at V came to 2 bases and at J to 6 bases, leaving 6 bases not matched to a gene. The CDR3 loop spans 15 amino acids. From germline, CDR1 is LGHNA and CDR2 YNFKEQ. CDR3: CASSQNRGSENTIYF. The DNA of the CDR3 is TGTGCCAGCAGCCAAAACAGGGGGAGTGAAAACACCATATATTTT.

This clonotype was seen ten or more times. The V call is TRBV5-1, the J call TRBJ2-7, with a possible D match to TRBD2 (6 bases). V lost 2 bases to trimming and J lost 2 bases, with 14 bases between them. This CDR3 comprises 15 residues. CDR1 is SGHRS, CDR2 YFSETQ, per germline. The CDR3 spells CASSLDPEGPYEQYF. CDR3 DNA sequence: TGCGCCAGCAGCTTAGACCCGGAGGGCCCCTACGAGCAGTACTTC.

This clonotype was picked up many times. The chain uses TRBV5-5 and TRBJ1-1; tentatively, D is TRBD1 (6 bases). Trimming cost V 0 bases and J 5 bases, with 14 bases left between them. The CDR3 has 15 residues. CDR1 and CDR2 (germline): SGHKS, YYEKEE (reference sequence). The CDR3 coding sequence is TGTGCCAGCAGCTTGGGTGCAGGGGTGAGGACTGAAGCTTTCTTT. It specifies CASSLGAGVRTEAFF.

The gene calls are TRBV20-1 and TRBJ2-1; 10 nucleotides align to TRBD2. The J segment lost 7 bases and the V segment lost 5 bases, leaving 5 bases of the junction unmatched. CDR1 and CDR2 (germline): DFQATT, SNEGSKA (reference sequence). CDR3 length equals 13 residues. The CDR3 region is CSAEREGLNEQFF. The CDR3 DNA sequence: TGCAGTGCTGAGCGGGAGGGCCTAAATGAGCAGTTCTTC.

This chain joins TRBV7-2 and TRBJ2-3; unclear D gene. In germline, CDR1 is SGHTA, CDR2 FQGNSA. Trimming took off 1 base at V and 4 bases at J, with 12 bases between the two ends. CDR3 length equals 15 residues. The CDR3 loop reads CASSLVWRTADTQYF. The CDR3 DNA follows: TGTGCCAGCAGCTTAGTTTGGCGGACGGCAGATACGCAGTATTTT.

The sample holds many counts of this clonotype. The V and J genes are TRBV9 and TRBJ2-2; 12 bases are a match to TRBD2. The CDR3 consists of 18 residues. Germline V gene sequence: CDR1 SGDLS, CDR2 YYNGEE. V gave up 0 bases and J gave up 9 bases; unmatched junction bases: 12. CDR3 sequence (DNA): TGTGCCAGCAGCGTAGGACTAGCGGGGGACCTAACCCCCCGGGAGCTGTTTTTT. Translated: CASSVGLAGDLTPRELFF. Together with reference TRBV9 and TRBJ2-2, the CDR3 gives the full variable domain: DSGVTQTPKHLITATGQRVTLRCSPRSGDLSVYWYQQSLDQGLQFLIQYYNGEERAKGNILERFSAQQFPDLHSELNLSSLELGDSALYFCASSVGLAGDLTPRELFFGEGSRLTVL.

This clonotype was counted at least ten times. This chain links TRBV5-1 with TRBJ2-2, with TRBD2 as a possible D gene (7 bases). CDR1 and CDR2 (germline): SGHRS, YFSETQ. V lost 4 bases and J 5 bases, leaving 18 bases between the germline ends. This CDR3 contains 16 residues. CDR3 region: CASSPTGIGRTGELFF. The CDR3 DNA reads TGCGCCAGCAGCCCTACAGGGATCGGGAGGACCGGGGAGCTGTTTTTT.

Ten or more counts support this clonotype. The chain uses TRBV24-1 and TRBJ2-1; D may be TRBD2 (5 bases). Germline V gene lookup returns CDR1 KGHDR and CDR2 SFDVKD. Between the trimmed V and J ends, which lost 1 base and 0 bases, there was a span of 9 bases. The CDR3 sequence is 16 residues long. CDR3 coding DNA: TGTGCCACCAGTGATTTCGGGGAGAGCTCCTACAATGAGCAGTTCTTC. This sequence encodes CATSDFGESSYNEQFF.

This chain connects TRBV20-1 to TRBJ2-1, with a tentative D call TRBD2 (5 bases). Germline V gene lookup returns CDR1 DFQATT and CDR2 SNEGSKA (reference sequence). The V and J ends lost 3 bases and 5 bases respectively, with 26 bases between them. The CDR3 covers 18 residues. The CDR3 region is CSARETTRDSPPNNEQFF. CDR3 DNA sequence: TGCAGTGCTAGGGAGACTACACGAGATAGTCCTCCCAACAATGAGCAGTTCTTC.